This T cell receptor beta chain came from a study of post-analysis software for immune sequencing data. Findings of the study overall: The study found TRBV5-6, TRBV5-1 and TRBV20-1 among a few TRBV segments more frequent in patients than controls.

Unique molecular identifiers were present in the TCR beta cDNA libraries. TCRdb fed the PCR reads into MiXCR, producing one record per CDR3 protein. This table holds 400,000 to 500,000 distinct CDR3 sequences, approximately 38% found once. Germline V lookup: CDR1 MDHEN, CDR2 SYDVKM. This CDR3 contains 16 residues. Trimming took 5 bases from V and 1 from J; bases not matched to a gene: 10. Comment on this clonotype: Its antigen remains unknown.

The J gene is TRBJ1-1, the V gene TRBV28, with 7 bases aligning to TRBD1. The sequence was collected from a girl aged 2 to 9 with multiple sclerosis. Source material: blood. In DNA, the CDR3 is TGTGCCAGCAGTCCCCGATTTAGGGGGCGGAACACTGAAGCTTTCTTT. Translating gives CASSPRFRGRNTEAFF.